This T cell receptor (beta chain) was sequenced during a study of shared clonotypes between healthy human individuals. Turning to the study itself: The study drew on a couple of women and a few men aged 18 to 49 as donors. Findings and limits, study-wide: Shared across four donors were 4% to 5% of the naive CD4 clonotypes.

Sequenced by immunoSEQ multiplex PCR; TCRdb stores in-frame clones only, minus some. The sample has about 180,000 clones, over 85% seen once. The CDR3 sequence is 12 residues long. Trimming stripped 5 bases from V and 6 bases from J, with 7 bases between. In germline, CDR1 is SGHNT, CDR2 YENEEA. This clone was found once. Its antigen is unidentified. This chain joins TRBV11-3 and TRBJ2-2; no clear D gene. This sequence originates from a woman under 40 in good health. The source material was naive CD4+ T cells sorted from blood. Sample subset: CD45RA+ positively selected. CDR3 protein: CASSRSAGELFF. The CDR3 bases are TGTGCCAGCAGCCGCTCCGCCGGGGAGCTGTTTTTT.